The clone carrying this T cell receptor (beta chain) was seen only a few times. Its antigen remains unidentified. With V trimmed by 7 bases and J by 4 bases, 14 bases remained unmatched. CDR1 SEHNR and CDR2 FQNEAQ come from the germline V gene (reference sequence). The CDR3 covers 16 residues. TCRdb analysed the reads with MiXCR anew, one entry per CDR3 protein. The sample has approximately 390,000 distinct CDR3 sequences; roughly a third are singletons. This record comes from a study of T cell repertoires in cytomegalovirus infection. About the research overall: Recently identified HLA-C-restricted and well-studied HLA-B-restricted CMV epitopes were used. A matching HLA type, together with CMV infection, was signaled by public TCR beta signatures.

Study conclusions and caveats: Cumulated frequencies of public TCR beta families served to identify carriers of CMV plus the relevant HLA. The response measured ex vivo was dominated by TCR beta clonotypes (HLA-C-restricted and CMV-specific).

This receptor was identified in a human donor in good health (CMV status not recorded). Some clones in this sample may be carry-over from other donors' samples. This specimen consisted of cultured PBMCs, obtained from culture after CMV antigen stimulation. The V call is TRBV7-9, the J call TRBJ2-5; 8 bases map to TRBD2. This CDR3 reads CASTPPTGGPRETQYF. CDR3 nucleotides: TGTGCCAGCACCCCCCCAACGGGAGGGCCCCGAGAGACCCAGTACTTC.